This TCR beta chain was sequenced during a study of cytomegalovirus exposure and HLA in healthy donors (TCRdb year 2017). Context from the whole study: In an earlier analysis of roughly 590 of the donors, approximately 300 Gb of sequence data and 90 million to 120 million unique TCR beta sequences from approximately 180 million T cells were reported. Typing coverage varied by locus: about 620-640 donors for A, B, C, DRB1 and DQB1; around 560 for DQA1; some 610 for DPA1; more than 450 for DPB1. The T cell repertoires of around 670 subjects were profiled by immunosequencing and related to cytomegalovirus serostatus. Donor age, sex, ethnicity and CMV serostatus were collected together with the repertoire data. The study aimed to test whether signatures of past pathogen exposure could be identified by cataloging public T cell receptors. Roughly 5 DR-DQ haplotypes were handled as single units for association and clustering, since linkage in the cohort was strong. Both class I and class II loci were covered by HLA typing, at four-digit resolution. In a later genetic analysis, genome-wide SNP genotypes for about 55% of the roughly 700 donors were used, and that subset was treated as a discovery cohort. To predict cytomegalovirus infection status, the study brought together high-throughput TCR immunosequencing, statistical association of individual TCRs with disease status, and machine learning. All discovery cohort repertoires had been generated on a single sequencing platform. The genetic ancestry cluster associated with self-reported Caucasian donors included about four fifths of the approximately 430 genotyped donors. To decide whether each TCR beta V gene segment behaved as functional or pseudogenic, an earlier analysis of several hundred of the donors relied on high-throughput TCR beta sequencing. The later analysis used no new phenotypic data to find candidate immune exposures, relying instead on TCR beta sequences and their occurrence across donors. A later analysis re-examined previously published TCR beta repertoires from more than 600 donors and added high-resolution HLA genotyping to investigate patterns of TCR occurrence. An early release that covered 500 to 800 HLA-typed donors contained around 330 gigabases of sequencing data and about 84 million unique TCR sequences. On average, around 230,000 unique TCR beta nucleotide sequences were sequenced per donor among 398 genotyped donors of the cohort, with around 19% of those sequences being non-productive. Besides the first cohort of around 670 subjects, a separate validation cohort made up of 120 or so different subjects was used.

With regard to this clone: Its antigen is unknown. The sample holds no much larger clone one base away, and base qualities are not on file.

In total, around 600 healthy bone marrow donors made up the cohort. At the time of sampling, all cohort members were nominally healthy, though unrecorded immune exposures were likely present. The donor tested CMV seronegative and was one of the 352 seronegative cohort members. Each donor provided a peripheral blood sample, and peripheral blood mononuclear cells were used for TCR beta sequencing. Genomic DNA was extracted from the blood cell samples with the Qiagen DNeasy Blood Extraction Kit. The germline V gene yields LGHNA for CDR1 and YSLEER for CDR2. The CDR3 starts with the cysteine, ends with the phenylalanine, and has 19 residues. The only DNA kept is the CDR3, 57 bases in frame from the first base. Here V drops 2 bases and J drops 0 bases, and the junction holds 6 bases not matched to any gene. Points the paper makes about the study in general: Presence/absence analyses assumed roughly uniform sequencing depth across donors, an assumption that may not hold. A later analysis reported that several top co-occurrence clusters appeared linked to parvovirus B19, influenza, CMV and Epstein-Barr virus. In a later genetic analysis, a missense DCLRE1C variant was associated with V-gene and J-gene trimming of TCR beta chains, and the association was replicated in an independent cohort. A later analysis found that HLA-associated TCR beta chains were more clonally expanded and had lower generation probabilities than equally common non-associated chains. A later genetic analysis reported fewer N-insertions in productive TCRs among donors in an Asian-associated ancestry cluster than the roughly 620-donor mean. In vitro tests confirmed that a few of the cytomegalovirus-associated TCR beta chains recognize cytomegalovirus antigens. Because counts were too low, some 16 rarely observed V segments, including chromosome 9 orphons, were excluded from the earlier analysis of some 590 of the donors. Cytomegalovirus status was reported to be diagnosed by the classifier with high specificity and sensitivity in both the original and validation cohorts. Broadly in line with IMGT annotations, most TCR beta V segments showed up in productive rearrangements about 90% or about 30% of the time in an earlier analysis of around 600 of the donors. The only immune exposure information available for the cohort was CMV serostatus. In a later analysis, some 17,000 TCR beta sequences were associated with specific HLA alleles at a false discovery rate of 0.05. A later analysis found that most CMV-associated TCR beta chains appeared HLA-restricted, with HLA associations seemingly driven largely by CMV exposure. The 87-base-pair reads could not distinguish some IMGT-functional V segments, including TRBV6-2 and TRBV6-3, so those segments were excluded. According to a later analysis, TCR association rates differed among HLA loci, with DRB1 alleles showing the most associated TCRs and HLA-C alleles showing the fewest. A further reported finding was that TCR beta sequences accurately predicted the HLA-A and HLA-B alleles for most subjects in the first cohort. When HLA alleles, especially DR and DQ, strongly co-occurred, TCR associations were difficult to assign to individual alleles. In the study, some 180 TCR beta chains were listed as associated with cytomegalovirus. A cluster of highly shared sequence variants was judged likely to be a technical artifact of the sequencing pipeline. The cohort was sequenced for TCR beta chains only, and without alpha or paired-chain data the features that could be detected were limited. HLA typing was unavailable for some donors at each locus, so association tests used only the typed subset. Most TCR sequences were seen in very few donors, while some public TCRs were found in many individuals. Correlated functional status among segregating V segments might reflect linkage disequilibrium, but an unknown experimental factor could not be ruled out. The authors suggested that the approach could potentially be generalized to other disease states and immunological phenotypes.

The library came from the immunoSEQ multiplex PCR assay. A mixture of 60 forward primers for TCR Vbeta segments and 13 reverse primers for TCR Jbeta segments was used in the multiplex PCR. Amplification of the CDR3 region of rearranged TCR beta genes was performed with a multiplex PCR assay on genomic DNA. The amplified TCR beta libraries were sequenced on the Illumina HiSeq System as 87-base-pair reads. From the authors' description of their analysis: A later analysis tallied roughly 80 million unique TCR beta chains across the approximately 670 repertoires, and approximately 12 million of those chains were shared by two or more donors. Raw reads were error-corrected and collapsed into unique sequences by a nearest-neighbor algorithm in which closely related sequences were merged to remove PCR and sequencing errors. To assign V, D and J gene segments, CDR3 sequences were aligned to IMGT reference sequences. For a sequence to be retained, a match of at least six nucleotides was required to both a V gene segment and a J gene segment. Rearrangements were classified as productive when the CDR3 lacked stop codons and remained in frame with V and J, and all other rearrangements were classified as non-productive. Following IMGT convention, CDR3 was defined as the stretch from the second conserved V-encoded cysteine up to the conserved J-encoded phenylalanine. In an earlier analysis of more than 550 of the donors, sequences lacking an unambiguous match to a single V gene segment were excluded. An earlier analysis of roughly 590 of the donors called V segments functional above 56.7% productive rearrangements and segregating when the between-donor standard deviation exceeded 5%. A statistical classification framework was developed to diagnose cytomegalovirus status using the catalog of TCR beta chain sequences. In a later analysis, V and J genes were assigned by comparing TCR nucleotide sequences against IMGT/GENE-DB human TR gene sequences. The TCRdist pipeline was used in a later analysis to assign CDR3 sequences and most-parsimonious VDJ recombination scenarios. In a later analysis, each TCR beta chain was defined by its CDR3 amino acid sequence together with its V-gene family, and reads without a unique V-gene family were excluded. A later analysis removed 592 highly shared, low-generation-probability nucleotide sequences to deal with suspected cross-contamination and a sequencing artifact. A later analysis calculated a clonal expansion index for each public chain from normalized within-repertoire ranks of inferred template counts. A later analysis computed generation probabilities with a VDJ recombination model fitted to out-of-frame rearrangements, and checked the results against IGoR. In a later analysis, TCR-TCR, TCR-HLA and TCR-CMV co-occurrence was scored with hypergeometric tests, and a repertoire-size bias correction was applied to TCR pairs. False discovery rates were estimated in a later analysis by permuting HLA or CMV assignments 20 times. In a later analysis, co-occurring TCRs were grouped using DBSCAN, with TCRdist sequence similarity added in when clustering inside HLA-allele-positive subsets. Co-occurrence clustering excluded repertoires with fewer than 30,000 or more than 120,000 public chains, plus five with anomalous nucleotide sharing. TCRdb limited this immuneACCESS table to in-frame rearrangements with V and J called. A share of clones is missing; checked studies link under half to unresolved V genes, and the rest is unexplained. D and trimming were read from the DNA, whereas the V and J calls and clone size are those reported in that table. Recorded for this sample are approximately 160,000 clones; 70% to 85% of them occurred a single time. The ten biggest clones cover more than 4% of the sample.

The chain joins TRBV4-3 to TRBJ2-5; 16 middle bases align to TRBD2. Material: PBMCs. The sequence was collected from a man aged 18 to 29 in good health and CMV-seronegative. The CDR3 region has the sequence CASSQRGLAGGTHQETQYF. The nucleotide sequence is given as TGCGCCAGCAGCCAACGGGGACTAGCGGGAGGGACCCACCAAGAGACCCAGTACTTC.